Presented here are 31 T cell receptor beta chains from one specimen sequenced in a study of control samples from healthy donors and cancer patients. Using immunoSEQ multiplex PCR, the repertoire was profiled, and TCRdb retains in-frame clones only, with some absent. The table has about 130,000 clones, just under 90% seen once. The sample consisted of PBMCs. These receptors were obtained from a man aged 50 to 59 with head and neck cancer.

The chain joins TRBV6-1 to TRBJ1-2; D is uncertain. CDR1 is MNHNS and CDR2 is SASEGT in the germline V gene. Trimming left V 1 base short and J 2 bases short, with 8 bases between. The CDR3 is 14 residues long. The CDR3 sequence is CASSEGPGNYGYTF. In nucleotides, the CDR3 is TGTGCCAGCAGTGAAGGACCGGGGAACTATGGCTACACCTTC.

This chain joins TRBV15 and TRBJ1-4; D is possibly TRBD1 (6 bases). The CDR3 is 17 residues long. The V and J ends lost 5 bases and 8 bases respectively, with 24 bases between them. Germline V gives CDR1 LNHNV, CDR2 YYDKDF (reference sequence). CDR3 protein: CATSSGGGGVGREKLFF. In nucleotides, the CDR3 is TGTGCCACCAGCTCCGGCGGGGGGGGCGTTGGGCGCGAAAAACTGTTTTTT.

The chain combines TRBV6-1 with TRBJ1-2; 9 nucleotides agree with TRBD1. Germline assignment: CDR1 MNHNS and CDR2 SASEGT. This CDR3 has 18 amino acids. With 2 bases clipped from V and 8 bases from J, the junction kept 18 bases outside the gene matches. The CDR3 DNA sequence: TGTGCCAGCAGTGAAACCCCGACCGGGACAGGGACGGTCTGGGGCTACACCTTC. Translation gives CASSETPTGTGTVWGYTF.

The chain is built from TRBV11-2 and TRBJ1-1, with a tentative D call TRBD1 (6 bases). The CDR3 consists of 14 residues. The V gene's germline CDR1 is SGHAT and CDR2 FQNNGV. The germline V and J ends were trimmed by 5 bases and 4 bases, with 14 bases remaining between them. Here the CDR3 DNA reads TGTGCCAGCAGCCGCAGGGGTGTCGGCACTGAAGCTTTCTTT. Protein: CASSRRGVGTEAFF.

The table lists this clone with a count of one. The chain recombines TRBV5-6 with TRBJ1-3; the match to TRBD1 covers 8 bases. The CDR3 loop spans 15 amino acids. Germline-derived CDR1 and CDR2 are SGHDT and YYEEEE. V lost 3 bases to trimming and J lost 3 bases; unmatched junction nucleotides: 5. The CDR3 loop is CASSSTDRVGNTIYF. Here the CDR3 DNA reads TGTGCCAGCAGCTCGACGGACAGGGTTGGAAACACCATATATTTT.

The chain is built from TRBV29-1 and TRBJ2-7; the D gene is possibly TRBD2 (5 bases). Germline V CDR1 and CDR2: SQVTM, ANQGSEA. V was pared by 6 bases and J by 2 bases, with 17 bases between. CDR3 length: 14 residues. The CDR3, as DNA: TGCAGCGTGACCTTGACTACGAATACCTACGAGCAGTACTTC. It encodes CSVTLTTNTYEQYF.

This rearrangement joins TRBV11-2 to TRBJ2-2; 11 bases match TRBD2. CDR1 is SGHAT and CDR2 is FQNNGV in the germline V gene. V was pared by 5 bases and J by 5 bases, with 10 bases of the junction left unmatched. The CDR3 runs 17 residues. Here the CDR3 reads CASSNGQLAGDTGELFF. Here the CDR3 DNA reads TGTGCCAGCAGCAATGGACAACTAGCGGGAGATACCGGGGAGCTGTTTTTT.

This rearrangement joins TRBV5-6 to TRBJ1-5; D not certain. CDR3 length: 12 amino acids. V lost 2 bases and J lost 6, with 6 bases in between. Germline-derived CDR1 and CDR2 are SGHDT and YYEEEE. The CDR3, as DNA: TGTGCCAGCAGCTTATACGGTCAGCCCCAGCATTTT. Translated: CASSLYGQPQHF.

In this sample, this clone turned up a few times. The rearrangement joins TRBV2 to TRBJ1-1; the D is unclear. The V gene lost 2 bases and the J gene lost 5 bases, with 12 bases spanning the gap. Germline assignment: CDR1 SNHLY and CDR2 FYNNEI. CDR3 length: 14 amino acids. The CDR3 DNA sequence: TGTGCCAGCAGTGAATTCACCCACGGGACTGAAGCTTTCTTT. It encodes CASSEFTHGTEAFF.

The V and J genes are TRBV24-1 and TRBJ2-1; 11 positions agree with TRBD1. This CDR3 has 18 amino acids. From germline, CDR1 is KGHDR and CDR2 SFDVKD. V trimming: 4 bases; J trimming: 2 bases; junction bases outside the gene matches: 9. CDR3 residues: CATSDERPGQGAYNEQFF. The CDR3, as DNA: TGTGCCACCAGTGACGAACGACCGGGACAGGGGGCCTACAATGAGCAGTTCTTC.

The genes are TRBV27 and TRBJ1-1, with D hard to call. The length of the CDR3 is 15 residues. CDR1 and CDR2 from the germline V gene are MNHEY and SMNVEV (reference sequence). The V and J ends lost 5 bases and 5 bases respectively, with 18 bases between them. The CDR3, as DNA: TGTGCCAGCAGTGCCCACAGCCTTGGGGTGACTGAAGCTTTCTTT. This gives the protein CASSAHSLGVTEAFF.

The chain couples TRBV7-6 to TRBJ2-7; the D is unclear. This CDR3 is 12 amino acids long. CDR1 SGHVS and CDR2 FNYEAQ come from the germline V gene. Between the trimmed V and J ends, which lost 1 base and 6 bases, there was a span of 7 bases. In DNA, the CDR3 is TGTGCCAGCAGCTTAGTTGTCGGCGAGCAGTACTTC. This codes for CASSLVVGEQYF.

The chain combines TRBV7-2 with TRBJ1-2; D is possibly TRBD1 (5 bases). With 1 base removed from V and 7 bases from J, the gap between germline ends came to 13 bases. Germline V lookup: CDR1 SGHTA, CDR2 FQGNSA. The CDR3 totals 14 residues. The DNA of the CDR3 is TGTGCCAGCAGCTTAGACAGGCCCGGGCGTGGCTACACCTTC. Its translation is CASSLDRPGRGYTF.

This clone occurred once. The chain couples TRBV11-2 to TRBJ1-1; unclear D gene. V was clipped by 1 base and J by 7 bases, with 19 bases between them. Germline assignment: CDR1 SGHAT and CDR2 FQNNGV. The CDR3 consists of 16 residues. The CDR3 here is CASSLVLGLDKGEAFF. Here the CDR3 DNA reads TGTGCCAGCAGCTTAGTGCTGGGGTTAGATAAAGGTGAAGCTTTCTTT.

This chain joins TRBV10-2 and TRBJ2-7; 12 bases align to TRBD2. Germline values: CDR1 WSHSY, CDR2 SAAADI. The CDR3 totals 15 residues. The V gene end was trimmed by 8 bases and the J gene end by 5 bases; junction bases not matched to a gene: 10. This CDR3 reads CASGRTSGMVDEQYF. CDR3 DNA sequence: TGCGCCAGCGGCCGGACTAGCGGGATGGTCGACGAGCAGTACTTC.

This clone was detected only once. The rearrangement links TRBV19 to TRBJ2-3, with D possibly being TRBD1 or TRBD2 (6 bases each). Trimming cost V 3 bases and J 4 bases, with 11 bases left between them. The CDR3 is made up of 14 amino acids. From germline, CDR1 is LNHDA and CDR2 SQIVND (reference sequence). In DNA form, the CDR3 reads TGTGCCAGTAGTATCGAGGGGGAGGCAGATACGCAGTATTTT. Its protein is CASSIEGEADTQYF.

The chain carries TRBV27 and TRBJ2-3, with D possibly matching TRBD2 (5 bases). The CDR3 consists of 13 residues. Germline V gene data show CDR1 as MNHEY and CDR2 as SMNVEV (reference sequence). Trimming took off 5 bases at V and 5 bases at J, with 11 bases between the two ends. The CDR3: CASSPSHQDTQYF. As DNA, the CDR3 is TGTGCCAGCAGTCCTAGCCACCAAGATACGCAGTATTTT.

The chain uses TRBV11-2 and TRBJ2-1, with 10 bases identical to TRBD1. CDR1 is SGHAT and CDR2 is FQNNGV in the germline V gene. V lost 5 bases and J lost 8; bases outside the gene matches: 9. This CDR3 contains 15 residues. The CDR3 sequence is CASSPGQGLGDEQFF. The CDR3 DNA reads as TGTGCCAGCAGCCCGGGACAGGGGCTCGGGGATGAGCAGTTCTTC.

This clone was seen a few times. This chain uses TRBV5-1 with TRBJ2-1, with a weak D call TRBD2 (6 bases). The CDR3 is 16 residues long. Germline V gives CDR1 SGHRS, CDR2 YFSETQ. Trimming stripped 4 bases from V and 0 bases from J, with 14 bases between. Here the CDR3 reads CASSPLALSSYNEQFF. The DNA for the CDR3 is TGCGCCAGCAGCCCACTAGCTTTGAGCTCCTACAATGAGCAGTTCTTC. The full variable domain, its missing parts supplied by reference TRBV5-1 and TRBJ2-1, is KAGVTQTPRYLIKTRGQQVTLSCSPISGHRSVSWYQQTPGQGLQFLFEYFSETQRNKGNFPGRFSGRQFSNSRSEMNVSTLELGDSALYLCASSPLALSSYNEQFFGPGTRLTVL.

In this sample, this clone turned up once. The chain carries TRBV11-2 and TRBJ2-2; 7 bases agree with TRBD1. The germline V gene has CDR1 SGHAT and CDR2 FQNNGV. Trimming cost V 5 bases and J 4 bases; bases outside gene matches: 7. The CDR3 spans 15 residues. The CDR3 loop is CASSPLQGVTGELFF. The CDR3 region has the DNA TGTGCCAGCAGCCCTCTCCAGGGGGTCACCGGGGAGCTGTTTTTT.

This clone has just a few counts. This chain links TRBV24-1 with TRBJ1-1; TRBD1 matches 7 bases. Germline V CDR1 and CDR2: KGHDR, SFDVKD. V dropped 7 bases and J dropped 1; count of bases not matched to a gene: 2. CDR3 length equals 13 residues. DNA of the CDR3: TGTGCCACCAGGGGACAGCCGAACACTGAAGCTTTCTTT. This gives the protein CATRGQPNTEAFF.

J is TRBJ1-5 and V is TRBV19; a possible D gene is TRBD1 (6 bases). Germline values: CDR1 LNHDA, CDR2 SQIVND (reference sequence). This CDR3 is built from 15 residues. V lost 3 bases and J lost 6, with 15 bases in between. The CDR3 loop reads CASSIAAGVVQPQHF. The DNA of the CDR3 is TGTGCCAGTAGTATTGCGGCAGGGGTGGTTCAGCCCCAGCATTTT.

Only a few counts were recorded for this clone. The chain links TRBV28 to TRBJ2-1, with a weak D call TRBD2 (6 bases). The CDR3 is made up of 15 amino acids. Germline V gene lookup returns CDR1 MDHEN and CDR2 SYDVKM. V was pared by 3 bases and J by 5 bases, with 14 bases between. CDR3 protein: CASSFWDSGNNEQFF. The CDR3 coding sequence is TGTGCCAGCAGTTTTTGGGACTCAGGGAACAATGAGCAGTTCTTC.

The V call is TRBV30, the J call TRBJ1-1; no clear D gene. Germline V gene data show CDR1 as GTSNPN and CDR2 as SVGIG (reference sequence). CDR3 length: 17 residues. Trimming left V 1 base short and J 3 bases short, with 21 bases between. DNA of the CDR3: TGTGCCTGGAGTGAATTTGAATCTGCGGTTACCGACACTGAAGCTTTCTTT. As protein: CAWSEFESAVTDTEAFF.

The V gene is TRBV10-3, the J gene TRBJ1-1; 8 positions agree with TRBD1. The ends lost 3 bases at V and 4 bases at J; junction bases unmatched: 7. Germline V gene lookup returns CDR1 ENHRY and CDR2 SYGVKD. The CDR3 totals 15 residues. The CDR3 DNA reads as TGTGCCATCAGTGAACAGGGGGAGGTTGGCACTGAAGCTTTCTTT. This encodes CAISEQGEVGTEAFF.

The J gene is TRBJ2-7, the V gene TRBV27; D perhaps matches TRBD1 (6 bases). The CDR3 totals 14 residues. Per the germline V gene, CDR1 is MNHEY and CDR2 is SMNVEV (reference sequence). Deletions cut 4 bases from V and 5 bases from J, with 15 bases between. The CDR3 region has the DNA TGTGCCAGCAGTTCCCAGGTACAGGGCCACGAGCAGTACTTC. This sequence encodes CASSSQVQGHEQYF.

This clone was counted between two and nine times. The chain links TRBV4-1 to TRBJ2-7; the match to TRBD1 covers 8 bases. The CDR3 is 14 residues long. Germline-derived CDR1 and CDR2 are MGHRA and YSYEKL. With V trimmed by 0 bases and J by 10 bases, 8 bases remained unmatched. DNA for the CDR3: TGCGCCAGCAGCCAAGAGAGAACAGGGGGAAATCAGTACTTC. It is translated as CASSQERTGGNQYF.

As for this clone: The junction shows a germline mismatch at one end, possibly a read error. The chain recombines TRBV28 with TRBJ1-6; possible D gene TRBD1, 5 bases. This CDR3 spans 13 amino acids. The V gene's germline CDR1 is MDHEN and CDR2 SYDVKM. The CDR3 here is CASSLPGASALHF. The CDR3 nucleotides are TGTGCCAGCAGCCTTCCCGGGGCTTCAGCCCTCCACTTT.

The chain employs TRBV7-6 and TRBJ2-1; TRBD1 matches 7 bases. Germline V CDR1 and CDR2: SGHVS, FNYEAQ. Trimming at V came to 5 bases and at J to 7 bases, leaving 14 bases not matched to a gene. The CDR3 length is 16 residues. The CDR3 sequence is CASSPRQGPPTNEQFF. The CDR3 bases are TGTGCCAGCAGCCCCCGACAGGGCCCGCCCACAAATGAGCAGTTCTTC.

This rearrangement joins TRBV30 to TRBJ2-2; D is unresolved. This CDR3 is 13 amino acids long. Germline V gene lookup returns CDR1 GTSNPN and CDR2 SVGIG (reference sequence). V was trimmed by 8 bases and J by 5 bases, leaving 15 bases between them. CDR3 sequence reads: CAGNPQPTGELFF. CDR3 nucleotide sequence: TGTGCCGGGAACCCACAGCCGACCGGGGAGCTGTTTTTT.

The V call is TRBV27, the J call TRBJ1-3; no definite D call. In germline, CDR1 is MNHEY, CDR2 SMNVEV (reference sequence). V was trimmed by 10 bases and J by 4 bases, leaving 8 bases between them. The CDR3 spans 11 residues. The CDR3 sequence: CAKEQGNTIYF. DNA of the CDR3: TGTGCCAAAGAGCAGGGAAACACCATATATTTT.